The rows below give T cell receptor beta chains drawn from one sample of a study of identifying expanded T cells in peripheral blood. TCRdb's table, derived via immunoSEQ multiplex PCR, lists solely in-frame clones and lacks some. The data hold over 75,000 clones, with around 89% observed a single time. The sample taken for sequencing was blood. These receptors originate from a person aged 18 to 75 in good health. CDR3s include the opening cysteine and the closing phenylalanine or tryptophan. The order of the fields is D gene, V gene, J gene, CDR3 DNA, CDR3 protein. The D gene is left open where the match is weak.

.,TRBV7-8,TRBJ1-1,TGTGCCAGCAGCTTAAAAAGGGTAGGGGGTAACACTGAAGCTTTCTTT,CASSLKRVGGNTEAFF
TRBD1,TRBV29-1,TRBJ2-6,TGCAGCGTTGTCGGGACAGGGATCTCTGGGGCCAACGTCCTGACTTTC,CSVVGTGISGANVLTF
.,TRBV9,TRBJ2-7,TGTGCCAGCAGCGTAGCTACTGGGCAGGGACCCTACGAGCAGTACTTC,CASSVATGQGPYEQYF
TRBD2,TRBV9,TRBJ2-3,TGTGCCAGCAGCTTCCGGACTAGCGGGGGCACAGATACGCAGTATTTT,CASSFRTSGGTDTQYF
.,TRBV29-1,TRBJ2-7,TGCAGCGTTGGGACAGTGATTTCCTACGAGCAGTACTTC,CSVGTVISYEQYF
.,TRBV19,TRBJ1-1,TGTGCCAGTAGTATTCTCGGGAGGAACACTGAAGCTTTCTTT,CASSILGRNTEAFF
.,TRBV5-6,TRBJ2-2,TGTGCCAGCAGCTTAGGGGGGCCGGACACCGGGGAGCTGTTTTTT,CASSLGGPDTGELFF
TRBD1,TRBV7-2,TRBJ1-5,TGTGCCAGCAGCGTAACAGGGGGCTCGAAGCCCCAGCATTTT,CASSVTGGSKPQHF
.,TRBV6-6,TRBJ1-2,TGTGCCAGCAGTACGGGGTACGGAGGCTACACCTTC,CASSTGYGGYTF
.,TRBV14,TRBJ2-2,TGTGCCAGCAGCTTAAGACCTCCTGCGGGCACCGGGGAGCTGTTTTTT,CASSLRPPAGTGELFF
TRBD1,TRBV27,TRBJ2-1,TGTGCCAGCAGACCGAGGGGGCCGAACCCGCAGTTCTTC,CASRPRGPNPQFF